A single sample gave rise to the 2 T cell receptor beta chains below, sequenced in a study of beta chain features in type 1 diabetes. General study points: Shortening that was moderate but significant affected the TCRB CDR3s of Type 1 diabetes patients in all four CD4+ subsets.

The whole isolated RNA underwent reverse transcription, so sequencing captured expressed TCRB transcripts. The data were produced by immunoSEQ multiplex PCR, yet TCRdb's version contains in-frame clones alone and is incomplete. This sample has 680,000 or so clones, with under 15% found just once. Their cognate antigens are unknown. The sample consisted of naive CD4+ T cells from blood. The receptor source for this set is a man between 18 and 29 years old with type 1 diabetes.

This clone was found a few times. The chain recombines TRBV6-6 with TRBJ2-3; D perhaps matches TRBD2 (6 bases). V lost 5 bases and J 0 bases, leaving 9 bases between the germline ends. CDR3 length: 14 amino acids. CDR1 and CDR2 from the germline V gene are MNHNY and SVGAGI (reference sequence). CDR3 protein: CASSSGSSTDTQYF. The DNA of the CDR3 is TGTGCCAGCAGTAGCGGGTCTAGCACAGATACGCAGTATTTT.

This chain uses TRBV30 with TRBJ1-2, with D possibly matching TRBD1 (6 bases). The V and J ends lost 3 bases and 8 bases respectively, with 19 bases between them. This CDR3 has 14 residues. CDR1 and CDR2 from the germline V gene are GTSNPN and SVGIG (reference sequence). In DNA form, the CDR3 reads TGTGCCTGGAGCAATAGGGCGGGGGCCTGGGGCTACACCTTC. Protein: CAWSNRAGAWGYTF.